These T cell receptor beta chains were read from a single sample in a study of blood T cell repertoires in COVID-19. The repertoire was sequenced with immunoSEQ multiplex PCR; TCRdb's copy has only in-frame clones and lacks some. Among 340,000 or so clones listed, around 85% were seen once. Sequencing used PBMCs or T cells enriched from blood (not recorded which). Receptor source: a middle-aged woman with acute COVID-19. Both conserved end residues are part of each CDR3. The D gene is left open where the match is weak. Size is stated for part of the rows, as once, few or many counts, or as a class when the clone is expanded.

size: -
V: TRBV18
D: TRBD1
J: TRBJ1-2
CDR3: CASSPREGTVYGYTF
DNA: TGTGCCAGCTCACCGCGGGAGGGGACAGTTTATGGCTACACCTTC

size: -
V: TRBV29-1
D: -
J: TRBJ2-3
CDR3: CSVASRYTDTQYF
DNA: TGCAGCGTTGCGTCTAGGTACACAGATACGCAGTATTTT

size: -
V: TRBV5-4
D: -
J: TRBJ2-5
CDR3: CASSLAAPRSETQYF
DNA: TGTGCCAGCAGCTTGGCCGCCCCTAGGTCAGAGACCCAGTACTTC

size: once
V: TRBV2
D: TRBD1
J: TRBJ2-3
CDR3: CASSQDRGGPDTQYF
DNA: TGTGCCAGCAGCCAAGACAGGGGAGGTCCAGATACGCAGTATTTT

size: -
V: TRBV19
D: TRBD1
J: TRBJ1-2
CDR3: CASSKDREFGYTF
DNA: TGTGCCAGTAGTAAAGACAGGGAATTCGGCTACACCTTC

size: -
V: TRBV13
D: -
J: TRBJ1-2
CDR3: CASSVRQGHGYTF
DNA: TGTGCCAGTTCGGTGAGGCAGGGTCATGGCTACACCTTC

size: -
V: TRBV18
D: TRBD1
J: TRBJ1-2
CDR3: CASSPTGQGNPAYTF
DNA: TGTGCCAGCTCACCGACGGGACAGGGGAACCCAGCTTACACCTTC

size: -
V: TRBV24-1
D: TRBD2
J: TRBJ2-3
CDR3: CATSSDSGSLGTDTQYF
DNA: TGTGCCACCAGTTCCGATAGCGGGAGTTTGGGCACAGATACGCAGTATTTT

size: -
V: TRBV6-1
D: TRBD1
J: TRBJ1-2
CDR3: CASSERQGVYGYTF
DNA: TGTGCCAGCAGTGAACGACAGGGGGTCTATGGCTACACCTTC

size: -
V: TRBV15
D: -
J: TRBJ2-2
CDR3: CATSRANTGELFF
DNA: TGTGCCACCAGCAGAGCAAACACCGGGGAGCTGTTTTTT

size: -
V: TRBV3-1/TRBV3-2
D: -
J: TRBJ2-6
CDR3: CASGQTSGANVLTF
DNA: TGTGCCAGCGGACAGACCTCTGGGGCCAACGTCCTGACTTTC

size: -
V: TRBV5-1
D: -
J: TRBJ2-5
CDR3: CASSQNYGETQYF
DNA: TGCGCCAGCAGCCAGAATTATGGAGAGACCCAGTACTTC

size: -
V: TRBV7-2
D: -
J: TRBJ1-1
CDR3: CASSLAGQMNTEAFF
DNA: TGTGCCAGCAGCTTAGCAGGACAGATGAACACTGAAGCTTTCTTT

size: few
V: TRBV24-1
D: TRBD2
J: TRBJ2-3
CDR3: CATSTGTSGVLTDTQYF
DNA: TGTGCCACCAGTACCGGGACTAGCGGGGTCCTCACAGATACGCAGTATTTT

size: -
V: TRBV7-3
D: TRBD1
J: TRBJ2-5
CDR3: CASSPAGQGAGETQYF
DNA: TGTGCCAGCAGCCCGGCGGGACAGGGGGCTGGGGAGACCCAGTACTTC

size: -
V: TRBV25-1
D: -
J: TRBJ2-5
CDR3: CASSGRWEGEHSETQYF
DNA: TGTGCCAGCAGTGGAAGGTGGGAGGGGGAACACTCGGAGACCCAGTACTTC

size: few
V: TRBV7-2
D: TRBD2
J: TRBJ2-7
CDR3: CASSLAGTRAPYEQYF
DNA: TGTGCCAGCAGCTTAGCCGGGACTAGGGCCCCCTACGAGCAGTACTTC

size: once
V: TRBV21-1
D: -
J: TRBJ2-7
CDR3: CASSNTLQNPGDSSSYEQYF
DNA: TGTGCCAGCAGCAACACTCTCCAAAACCCAGGCGACAGCTCCTCCTACGAGCAGTACTTC

size: -
V: TRBV28
D: -
J: TRBJ1-4
CDR3: CATVEVRDKGVATNEKLFF
DNA: TGTGCCACCGTAGAGGTCCGGGACAAAGGGGTGGCAACTAATGAAAAACTGTTTTTT

size: -
V: TRBV5-6
D: -
J: TRBJ2-5
CDR3: CASSPQGEGETQYF
DNA: TGTGCCAGCAGTCCACAGGGAGAGGGAGAGACCCAGTACTTC

size: -
V: TRBV21-1
D: -
J: TRBJ2-7
CDR3: CASSLIRADRDEQYF
DNA: TGTGCCAGCAGCTTAATACGCGCCGATCGGGACGAGCAGTACTTC

size: -
V: TRBV11-1
D: TRBD1
J: TRBJ1-5
CDR3: CASSLDRNQPQHF
DNA: TGTGCCAGCAGCTTGGACAGGAATCAGCCCCAGCATTTT

size: -
V: TRBV9
D: -
J: TRBJ2-3
CDR3: CASVPAPGGRDTQYF
DNA: TGTGCCAGCGTTCCCGCCCCCGGGGGAAGGGATACGCAGTATTTT

size: few
V: TRBV20-1
D: -
J: TRBJ2-1
CDR3: CSAGRGDEQFF
DNA: TGCAGTGCTGGCAGGGGGGATGAGCAGTTCTTC

size: -
V: TRBV27
D: TRBD1
J: TRBJ2-5
CDR3: CASSLDRGPGTQYF
DNA: TGTGCCAGCAGTTTAGACAGGGGGCCAGGGACCCAGTACTTC

size: -
V: TRBV20-1
D: TRBD1
J: TRBJ2-3
CDR3: CSASRKGPGQGTDTQYF
DNA: TGCAGTGCTAGTCGTAAAGGGCCGGGACAGGGCACAGATACGCAGTATTTT

size: -
V: TRBV5-1
D: TRBD1
J: TRBJ1-6
CDR3: CASSLGTGFSGSSYNSPLHF
DNA: TGCGCCAGCAGCTTGGGGACAGGGTTCTCGGGCAGCTCCTATAATTCACCCCTCCACTTT

size: -
V: TRBV29-1
D: TRBD1
J: TRBJ1-1
CDR3: CSGSTGGYEAFF
DNA: TGCAGCGGCTCTACAGGGGGCTATGAAGCTTTCTTT

size: -
V: TRBV9
D: TRBD1
J: TRBJ1-3
CDR3: CASSVEGGTGNTIYF
DNA: TGTGCCAGCAGCGTAGAAGGGGGCACTGGAAACACCATATATTTT

size: -
V: TRBV7-2
D: TRBD1
J: TRBJ1-2
CDR3: CASSRTGAQYGYTF
DNA: TGTGCCAGCAGCCGGACAGGGGCCCAATATGGCTACACCTTC

size: -
V: TRBV5-1
D: TRBD1
J: TRBJ2-7
CDR3: CASSLGGQGGSYEQYF
DNA: TGCGCCAGCAGCTTGGGGGGACAGGGCGGTTCCTACGAGCAGTACTTC

size: -
V: TRBV10-3
D: TRBD1
J: TRBJ1-1
CDR3: CAIRGQTPEAFF
DNA: TGTGCCATCAGGGGACAGACCCCTGAAGCTTTCTTT

size: -
V: TRBV9
D: -
J: TRBJ1-3
CDR3: CASSSPPGGSGNTIYF
DNA: TGTGCCAGCAGCTCCCCGCCGGGGGGCTCTGGAAACACCATATATTTT

size: -
V: TRBV5-1
D: TRBD2
J: TRBJ2-1
CDR3: CASSLDSSGSLNEQFF
DNA: TGCGCCAGCAGCTTGGATTCCAGCGGGAGCCTCAATGAGCAGTTCTTC

size: -
V: TRBV2
D: TRBD2
J: TRBJ2-3
CDR3: CASKRDLSPDTQYF
DNA: TGTGCCAGCAAGCGGGACTTAAGTCCAGATACGCAGTATTTT

size: -
V: TRBV28
D: TRBD1
J: TRBJ1-6
CDR3: CASSLKPTGWINSPLHF
DNA: TGTGCCAGCAGTTTAAAACCGACAGGGTGGATTAATTCACCCCTCCACTTT

size: -
V: TRBV3-1/TRBV3-2
D: -
J: TRBJ1-1
CDR3: CASSHEGEGTEAFF
DNA: TGTGCCAGCAGCCATGAGGGGGAGGGCACTGAAGCTTTCTTT

size: -
V: TRBV5-6
D: TRBD1
J: TRBJ1-2
CDR3: CASTYDPGKQGAVYGYTF
DNA: TGTGCCAGCACCTATGATCCGGGGAAACAGGGGGCGGTGTATGGCTACACCTTC

size: once
V: TRBV7-9
D: -
J: TRBJ2-1
CDR3: CASSLSGAANEQFF
DNA: TGTGCCAGCAGTCTTTCAGGGGCAGCTAATGAGCAGTTCTTC

size: -
V: TRBV18
D: -
J: TRBJ1-3
CDR3: CASSPQGLNSGNTIYF
DNA: TGTGCCAGCTCACCACAGGGGCTCAACTCTGGAAACACCATATATTTT

size: few
V: TRBV7-9
D: -
J: TRBJ1-2
CDR3: CASSPLYGYTF
DNA: TGTGCCAGCAGCCCTCTCTATGGCTACACCTTC

size: -
V: TRBV4-1
D: TRBD1
J: TRBJ1-5
CDR3: CASSQGGQFHSNQPQHF
DNA: TGCGCCAGCAGCCAAGGGGGACAGTTCCATAGCAATCAGCCCCAGCATTTT

size: -
V: TRBV4-1
D: TRBD1
J: TRBJ1-5
CDR3: CASSQGARQGTFQPQHF
DNA: TGCGCCAGCAGCCAAGGAGCTAGACAGGGGACTTTTCAGCCCCAGCATTTT

size: once
V: TRBV18
D: TRBD2
J: TRBJ2-7
CDR3: CASSPVDSGIGEQYF
DNA: TGTGCCAGCTCACCGGTCGATAGCGGGATTGGCGAGCAGTACTTC

size: -
V: TRBV6-1
D: -
J: TRBJ1-5
CDR3: CASSETQYRDQPQHF
DNA: TGTGCCAGCAGTGAGACCCAATACAGGGATCAGCCCCAGCATTTT

size: -
V: TRBV7-3
D: TRBD2
J: TRBJ2-5
CDR3: CASSPQTSGGQETQYF
DNA: TGTGCCAGCAGCCCCCAGACTAGCGGGGGGCAAGAGACCCAGTACTTC

size: -
V: TRBV7-2
D: -
J: TRBJ2-5
CDR3: CASSSGDSQYF
DNA: TGTGCCAGCAGCTCCGGAGACTCCCAGTACTTC